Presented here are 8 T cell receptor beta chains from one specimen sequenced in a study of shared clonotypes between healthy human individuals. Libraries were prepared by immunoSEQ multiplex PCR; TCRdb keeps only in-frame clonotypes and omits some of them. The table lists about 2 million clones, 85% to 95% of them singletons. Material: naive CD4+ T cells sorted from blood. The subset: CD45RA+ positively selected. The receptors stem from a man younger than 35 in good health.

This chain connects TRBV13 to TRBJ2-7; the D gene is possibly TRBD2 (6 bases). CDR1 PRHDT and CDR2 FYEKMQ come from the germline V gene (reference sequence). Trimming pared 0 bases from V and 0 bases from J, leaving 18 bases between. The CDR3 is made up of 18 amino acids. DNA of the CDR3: TGTGCCAGCAGCTTAGGCCGTAAGAGGGACTTTAGCTCCTACGAGCAGTACTTC. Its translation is CASSLGRKRDFSSYEQYF.

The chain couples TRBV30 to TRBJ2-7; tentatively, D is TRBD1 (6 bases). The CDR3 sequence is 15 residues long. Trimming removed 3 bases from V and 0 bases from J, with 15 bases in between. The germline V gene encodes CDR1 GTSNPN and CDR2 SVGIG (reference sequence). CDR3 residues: CAWSRDIRNSYEQYF. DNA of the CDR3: TGTGCCTGGAGCCGGGACATTAGGAACTCCTACGAGCAGTACTTC.

The CDR3 protein is CASRPGQGSNYGYTF. In DNA form, the CDR3 reads TGTGCCAGTAGACCAGGACAGGGGTCTAACTATGGCTACACCTTC. The gene calls are TRBV19 and TRBJ1-2; 9 bases map to TRBD1. Per germline, CDR1 LNHDA and CDR2 SQIVND (reference sequence). With 6 bases clipped from V and 0 bases from J, the junction kept 5 bases outside the gene matches. This CDR3 comprises 15 residues.

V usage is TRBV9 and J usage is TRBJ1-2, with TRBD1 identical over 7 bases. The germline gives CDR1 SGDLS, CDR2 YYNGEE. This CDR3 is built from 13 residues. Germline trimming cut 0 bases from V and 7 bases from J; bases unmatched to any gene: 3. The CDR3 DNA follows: TGTGCCAGCAGCGTAGTTCCAGGGGGTGGCTACACCTTC. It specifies CASSVVPGGGYTF.

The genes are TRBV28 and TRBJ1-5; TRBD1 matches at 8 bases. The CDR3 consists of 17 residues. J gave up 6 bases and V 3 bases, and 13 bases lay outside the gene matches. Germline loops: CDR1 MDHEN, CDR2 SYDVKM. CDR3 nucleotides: TGTGCCAGCAGTTTGTCCGACAGGGGCACTTATAGTCAGCCCCAGCATTTT. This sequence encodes CASSLSDRGTYSQPQHF. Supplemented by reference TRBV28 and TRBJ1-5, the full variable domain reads DVKVTQSSRYLVKRTGEKVFLECVQDMDHENMFWYRQDPGLGLRLIYFSYDVKMKEKGDIPEGYSVSREKKERFSLILESASTNQTSMYLCASSLSDRGTYSQPQHFGDGTRLSIL.

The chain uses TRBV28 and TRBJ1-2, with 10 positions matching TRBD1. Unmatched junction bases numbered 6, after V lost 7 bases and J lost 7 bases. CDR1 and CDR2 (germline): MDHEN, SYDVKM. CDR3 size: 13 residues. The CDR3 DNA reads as TGTGCCAGCAAAGACAGGGGGCCAAGTGGCTACACCTTC. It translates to CASKDRGPSGYTF.

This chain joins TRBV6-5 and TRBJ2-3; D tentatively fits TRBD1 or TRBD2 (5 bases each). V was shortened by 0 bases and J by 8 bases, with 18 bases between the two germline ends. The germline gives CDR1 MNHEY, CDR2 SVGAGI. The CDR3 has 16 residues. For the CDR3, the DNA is TGTGCCAGCAGTTACTCCGACAGTGGGGTACGGGGTACGCAGTATTTT. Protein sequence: CASSYSDSGVRGTQYF.

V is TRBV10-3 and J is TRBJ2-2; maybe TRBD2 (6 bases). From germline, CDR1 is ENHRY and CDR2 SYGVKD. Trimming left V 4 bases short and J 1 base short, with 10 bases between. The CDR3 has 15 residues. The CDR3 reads CAISGLAENTGELFF. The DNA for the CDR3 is TGTGCCATCAGTGGGTTAGCGGAGAACACCGGGGAGCTGTTTTTT.